This T cell receptor (beta chain) is drawn from a study of blood T cell repertoires in COVID-19. Study-level information: Acute-phase and convalescent COVID-19 samples originated in the United States, Italy and Spain.

The germline V gene encodes CDR1 SNHLY and CDR2 FYNNEI. There are 16 residues in the CDR3. All enrollees were roughly 18 to 90 years old and from roughly 22 US areas. As handled by the study authors: Scientists estimated how many nucleated cells there were by amplifying reference gene primers. Measured with immunoSEQ multiplex PCR; TCRdb has only the in-frame clones, and not every one. V, J and clone size derive from that table, while D and trimming were established from the DNA sequence. The data contain around 500,000 clones, about 88% of them singletons. As concerns this clone: At one end, the junction sequence differs from germline, possibly due to a read error.

The sequence was obtained from an older woman who had recovered from COVID-19. What was sequenced was PBMCs or T cells enriched from blood (not recorded which). The rearrangement uses TRBV2 and TRBJ2-1, with D unclear. DNA of the CDR3: TGTGCCAGCAGGGAAGGGTGGGCCAGTATAAACAATGAGCAGTTCTTC. Encoded protein: CASREGWASINNEQFF.